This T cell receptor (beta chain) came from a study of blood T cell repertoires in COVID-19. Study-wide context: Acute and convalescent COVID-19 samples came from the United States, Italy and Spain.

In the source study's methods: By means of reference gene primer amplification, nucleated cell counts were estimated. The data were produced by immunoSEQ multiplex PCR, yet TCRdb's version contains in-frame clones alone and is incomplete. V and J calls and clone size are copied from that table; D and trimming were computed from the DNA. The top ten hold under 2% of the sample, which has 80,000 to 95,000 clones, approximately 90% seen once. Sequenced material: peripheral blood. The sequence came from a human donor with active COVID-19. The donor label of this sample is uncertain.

The DNA for the CDR3 is TGTGCCAGCAGCCGGGGACTAGCGGGGGGGCCTGTTCTTCAGCAGTTCTTC. It codes for CASSRGLAGGPVLQQFF. The chain uses TRBV7-9 and TRBJ2-1; TRBD2 agrees at 16 bases. Germline values: CDR1 SEHNR, CDR2 FQNEAQ (reference sequence). The CDR3 is 17 residues long. V was pared by 5 bases and J by 11 bases, with 12 bases of the junction left unmatched.